This T cell receptor (beta chain) was sequenced during a study of cytomegalovirus exposure and HLA in healthy donors. Study results and caveats: Upon later analysis, TCR association rates were observed to vary by HLA locus, being highest for DRB1 and lowest for HLA-C.

In this sample, this clone turned up once. The antigen remains unidentified. Trimming pared 2 bases from V and 4 bases from J, leaving 16 bases between. The CDR3 runs 15 residues. Germline CDR1 and CDR2: GTSNPN and SVGIG (reference sequence). The PCR was carried out with 60 Vbeta primers and 13 Jbeta primers. Assay used: immunoSEQ multiplex PCR; TCRdb lists only in-frame clones, some missing. The sample shows roughly 100,000 clones, less than 80% of them seen only once. This TCR was recovered from a boy aged 10-17 years in good health and CMV-seropositive. Sequencing was performed on PBMCs. The gene calls are TRBV30 and TRBJ2-3, with D possibly being TRBD1 (6 bases). The CDR3 loop reads CAWSITGRSADTQYF. DNA for the CDR3: TGTGCCTGGAGTATAACAGGGAGATCTGCAGATACGCAGTATTTT.